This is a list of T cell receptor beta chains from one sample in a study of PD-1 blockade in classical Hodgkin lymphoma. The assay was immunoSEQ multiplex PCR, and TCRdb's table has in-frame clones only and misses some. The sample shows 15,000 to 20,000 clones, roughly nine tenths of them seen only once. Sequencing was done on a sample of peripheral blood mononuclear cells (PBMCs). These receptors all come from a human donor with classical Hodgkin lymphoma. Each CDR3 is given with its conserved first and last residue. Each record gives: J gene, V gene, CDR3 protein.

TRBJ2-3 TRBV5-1 CASSPLAGAAGADTQYF
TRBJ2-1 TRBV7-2 CASSFGLGGLIGQFF
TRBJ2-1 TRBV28 CASLTSLDYNEQFF
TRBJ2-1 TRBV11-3 CASSLGGLAGEEQFF
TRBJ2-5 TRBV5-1 CASSYLGSQETQYF
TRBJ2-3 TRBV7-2 CASRATSGESDTQYF
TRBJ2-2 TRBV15 CATSRLGQGRTGELFF
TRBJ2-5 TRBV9 CASSPHTSETQYF
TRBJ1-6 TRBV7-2 CASSSFAGENSPLHF
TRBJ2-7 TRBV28 CASSSPRGSSYEQYF
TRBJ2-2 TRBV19 CASSVTGSAGELFF
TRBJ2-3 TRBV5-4 CASSLQDGTDTQYF
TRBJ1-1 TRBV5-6 CASSLRLNTEAFF
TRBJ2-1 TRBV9 CASSPRLAGGYNEQFF
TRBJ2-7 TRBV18 CASSPEQYEQYF
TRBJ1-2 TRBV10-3 CAISEFEEGLATGYTF
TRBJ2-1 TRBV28 CASRVRLLAGLNEQFF
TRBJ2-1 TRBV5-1 CASGQGGRNEQFF
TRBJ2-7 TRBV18 CASSPKQGDF
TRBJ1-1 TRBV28 CASSLHLSTRIEAFF
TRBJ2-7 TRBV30 CAWSGGRDYEQYF
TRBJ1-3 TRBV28 CATKTGSSAGNTIYF
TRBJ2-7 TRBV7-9 CASSSGLAGGVSSYEQYF
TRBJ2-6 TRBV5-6 CASSLRQGSGANVLTF
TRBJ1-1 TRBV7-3 CASSLNGRLNTEAFF
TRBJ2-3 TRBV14 CASSQGLAGVADTQYF
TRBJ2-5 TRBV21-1 CASSKERTVQETQYF
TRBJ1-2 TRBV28 CASSLRIGGNGYTF
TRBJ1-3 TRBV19 CASSITGANSGNTIYF
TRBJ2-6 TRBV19 CASRMAGSGANVLTF
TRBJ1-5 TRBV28 CASGYRSPSNQPQHF
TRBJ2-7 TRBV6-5 CASSPAGQDHVF
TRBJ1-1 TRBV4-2 CASSQDGQGYTEAFF
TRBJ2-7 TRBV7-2 CASSLLGRLYEQYF
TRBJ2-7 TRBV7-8 CASSLVGSILSYEQYF
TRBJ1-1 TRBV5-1 CATQGANTEAFF
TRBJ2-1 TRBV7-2 CASSLSLAGTSGTHEQFF
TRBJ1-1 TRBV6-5 CASSSQGQVKAFF
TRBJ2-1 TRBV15 CATSRDYDAYNEQFF
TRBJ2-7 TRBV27 CASSFLRGSYEQYF
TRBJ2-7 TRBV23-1 CASSLIGVEQYF
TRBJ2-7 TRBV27 CASSRKGGDSYEQYF
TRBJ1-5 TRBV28 CASRGQTNQPQHF
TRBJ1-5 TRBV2 CASSRDRGGYQPQHF
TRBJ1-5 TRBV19 CASSITASNQPQHF
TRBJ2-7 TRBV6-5 CASSYKGYEQYF
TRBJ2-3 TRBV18 CASSPTSIPDTQYF
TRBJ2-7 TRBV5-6 CASSHSPGLADLSSYEQYF